This T cell receptor (beta chain) was captured in a study of blood T cell repertoires in COVID-19. Across the study: Samples of COVID-19 (acute and convalescent) were obtained from the United States, Italy and Spain. Sample material is recorded as cDNA or gDNA derived from T cells, B-cell-depleted T cells, or PBMCs.

Germline CDR1 DFQATT, CDR2 SNEGSKA (reference sequence). The CDR3 has 11 amino acids. V gave up 4 bases and J gave up 5 bases, with 6 bases separating them. Data came from immunoSEQ multiplex PCR; TCRdb stores just in-frame clones and leaves some out. The table has hundreds of thousands of clones, 80% to 90% seen once; the top ten hold 7% to 10%. V is TRBV20-1 and J is TRBJ2-1; D ambiguous. The sample was peripheral blood. The clonotype was recovered from a woman in her forties or fifties with acute or convalescent COVID-19. DNA of the CDR3: TGCAGTGCTATGGGCAACAATGAGCAGTTCTTC. It codes for CSAMGNNEQFF.